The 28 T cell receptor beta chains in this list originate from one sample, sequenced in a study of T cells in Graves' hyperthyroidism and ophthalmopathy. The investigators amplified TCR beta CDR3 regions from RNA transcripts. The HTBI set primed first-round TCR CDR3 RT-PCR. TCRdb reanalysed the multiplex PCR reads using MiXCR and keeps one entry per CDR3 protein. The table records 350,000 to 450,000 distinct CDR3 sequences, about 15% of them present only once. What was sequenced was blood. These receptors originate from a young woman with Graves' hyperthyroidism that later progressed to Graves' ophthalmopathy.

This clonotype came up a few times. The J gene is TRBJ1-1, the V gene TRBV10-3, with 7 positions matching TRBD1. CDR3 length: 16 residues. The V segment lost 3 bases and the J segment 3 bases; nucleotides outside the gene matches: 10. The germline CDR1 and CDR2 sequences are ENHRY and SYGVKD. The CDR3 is CAISDQGDSTHTEAFF. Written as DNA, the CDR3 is TGTGCCATCAGTGATCAGGGGGACTCGACGCACACTGAAGCTTTCTTT.

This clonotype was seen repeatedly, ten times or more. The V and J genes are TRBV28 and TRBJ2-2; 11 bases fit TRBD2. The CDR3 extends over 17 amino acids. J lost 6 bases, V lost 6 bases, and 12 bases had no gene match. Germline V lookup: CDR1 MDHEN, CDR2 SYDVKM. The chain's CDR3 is CASRGTSGSKKAGELFF. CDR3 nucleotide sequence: TGTGCCAGCAGGGGTACTAGCGGGAGTAAGAAGGCCGGGGAGCTGTTTTTT.

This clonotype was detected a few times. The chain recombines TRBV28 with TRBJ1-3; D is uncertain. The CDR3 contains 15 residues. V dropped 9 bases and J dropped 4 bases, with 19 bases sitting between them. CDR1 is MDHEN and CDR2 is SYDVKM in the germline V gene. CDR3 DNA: TGTGCCAGAATACGAGTTCTGAAAACCGGAAACACCATATATTTT. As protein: CARIRVLKTGNTIYF. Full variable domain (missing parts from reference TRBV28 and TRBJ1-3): DVKVTQSSRYLVKRTGEKVFLECVQDMDHENMFWYRQDPGLGLRLIYFSYDVKMKEKGDIPEGYSVSREKKERFSLILESASTNQTSMYLCARIRVLKTGNTIYFGEGSWLTVV.

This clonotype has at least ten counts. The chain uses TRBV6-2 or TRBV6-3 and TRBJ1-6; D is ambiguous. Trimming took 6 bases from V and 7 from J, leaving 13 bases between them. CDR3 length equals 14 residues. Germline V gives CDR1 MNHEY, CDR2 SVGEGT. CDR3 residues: CASSEHTLNSPLHF. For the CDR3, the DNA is TGTGCCAGCAGCGAACATACTCTGAATTCACCCCTCCACTTT.

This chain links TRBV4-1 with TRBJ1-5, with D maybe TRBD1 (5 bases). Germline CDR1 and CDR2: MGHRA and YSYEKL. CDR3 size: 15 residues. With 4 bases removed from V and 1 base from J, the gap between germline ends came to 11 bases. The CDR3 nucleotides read TGCGCCAGCAGCCCCATGACAGAGAGCAATCAGCCCCAGCATTTT. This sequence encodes CASSPMTESNQPQHF.

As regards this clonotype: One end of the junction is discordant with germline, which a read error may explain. The CDR3 DNA follows: TGTGTCAGCGGTGCCCCGGGACAGGGATGGGAGCAGTACTTC. Translation: CVSGAPGQGWEQYF. The chain recombines TRBV28 with TRBJ2-7, with 9 bases that match TRBD1. The CDR3 spans 14 residues. Looked up from germline, CDR1 is MDHEN and CDR2 is SYDVKM.

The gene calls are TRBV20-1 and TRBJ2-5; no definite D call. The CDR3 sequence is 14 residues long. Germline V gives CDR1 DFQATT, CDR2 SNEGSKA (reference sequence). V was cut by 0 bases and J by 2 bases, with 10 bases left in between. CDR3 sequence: CSARDHRNQETQYF. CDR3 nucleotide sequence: TGCAGTGCTAGAGATCACAGAAATCAAGAGACCCAGTACTTC.

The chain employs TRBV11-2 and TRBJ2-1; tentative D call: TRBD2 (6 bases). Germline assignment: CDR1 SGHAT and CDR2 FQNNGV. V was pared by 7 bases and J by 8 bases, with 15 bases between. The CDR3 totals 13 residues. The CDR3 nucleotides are TGTGCCAGCACCCAGCGGGCAGTCGATGAGCAGTTCTTC. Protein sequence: CASTQRAVDEQFF.

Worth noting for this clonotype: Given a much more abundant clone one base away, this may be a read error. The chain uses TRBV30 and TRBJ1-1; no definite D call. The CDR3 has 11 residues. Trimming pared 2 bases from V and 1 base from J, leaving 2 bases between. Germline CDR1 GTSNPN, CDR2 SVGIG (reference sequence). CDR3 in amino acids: CAWSTNTEAFF. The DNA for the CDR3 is TGTGCCTGGAGTACGAACACTGAAGCTTTCTTT.

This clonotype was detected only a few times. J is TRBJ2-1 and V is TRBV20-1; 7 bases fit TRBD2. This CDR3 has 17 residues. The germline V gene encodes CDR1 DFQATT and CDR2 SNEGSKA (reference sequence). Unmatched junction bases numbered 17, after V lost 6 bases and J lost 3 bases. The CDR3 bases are TGCAGTGCCAGAATCGCCGCGCGCGGGAGCTTCTACAATGAGCAGTTCTTC. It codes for CSARIAARGSFYNEQFF.

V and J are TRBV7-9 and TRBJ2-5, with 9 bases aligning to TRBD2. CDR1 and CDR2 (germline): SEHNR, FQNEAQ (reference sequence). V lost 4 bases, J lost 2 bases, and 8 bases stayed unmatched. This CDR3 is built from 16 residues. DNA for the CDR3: TGTGCCAGCAGCTACGAACCGGGACTAGCTCAAGAGACCCAGTACTTC. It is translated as CASSYEPGLAQETQYF.

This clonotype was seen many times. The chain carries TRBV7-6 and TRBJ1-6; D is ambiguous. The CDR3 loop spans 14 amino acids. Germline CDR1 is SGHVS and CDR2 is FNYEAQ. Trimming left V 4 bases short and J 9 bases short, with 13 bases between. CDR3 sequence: CASSSEAHSSPLHF. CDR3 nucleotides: TGTGCCAGCAGCTCCGAGGCCCATAGTTCACCCCTCCACTTT.

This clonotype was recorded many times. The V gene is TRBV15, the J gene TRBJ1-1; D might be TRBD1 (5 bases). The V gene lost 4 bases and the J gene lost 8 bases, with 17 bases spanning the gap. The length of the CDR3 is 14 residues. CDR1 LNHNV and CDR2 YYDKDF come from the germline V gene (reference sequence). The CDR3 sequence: CATSNRLESMEAFF. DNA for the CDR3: TGTGCCACCAGCAACAGGTTAGAGTCGATGGAAGCTTTCTTT.

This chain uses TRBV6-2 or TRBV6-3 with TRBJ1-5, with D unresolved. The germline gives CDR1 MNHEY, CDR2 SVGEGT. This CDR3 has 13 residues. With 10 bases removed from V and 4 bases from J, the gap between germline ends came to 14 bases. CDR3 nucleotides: TGTGCCACTCATTCTCTAAGAAATCAGCCCCAGCATTTT. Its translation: CATHSLRNQPQHF.

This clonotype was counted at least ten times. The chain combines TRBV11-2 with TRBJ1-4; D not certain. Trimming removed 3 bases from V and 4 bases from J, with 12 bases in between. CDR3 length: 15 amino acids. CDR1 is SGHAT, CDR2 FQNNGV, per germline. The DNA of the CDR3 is TGTGCCAGCAGCTTTACGCCCGCGGATAATGAAAAACTGTTTTTT. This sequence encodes CASSFTPADNEKLFF.

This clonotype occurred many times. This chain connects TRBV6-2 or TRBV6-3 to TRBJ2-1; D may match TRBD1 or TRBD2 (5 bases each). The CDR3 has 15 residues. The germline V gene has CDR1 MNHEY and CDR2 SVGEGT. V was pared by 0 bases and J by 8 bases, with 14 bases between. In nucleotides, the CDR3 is TGTGCCAGCAGTTACTCGTGGGGGAGCTCGGATGAGCAGTTCTTC. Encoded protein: CASSYSWGSSDEQFF.

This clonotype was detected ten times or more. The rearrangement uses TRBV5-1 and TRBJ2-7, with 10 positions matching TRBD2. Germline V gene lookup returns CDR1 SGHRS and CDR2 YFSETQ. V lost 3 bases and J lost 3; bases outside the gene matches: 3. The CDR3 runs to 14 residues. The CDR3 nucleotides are TGCGCCAGCAGCTCCGGACTAGCGGACTACGAGCAGTACTTC. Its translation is CASSSGLADYEQYF.

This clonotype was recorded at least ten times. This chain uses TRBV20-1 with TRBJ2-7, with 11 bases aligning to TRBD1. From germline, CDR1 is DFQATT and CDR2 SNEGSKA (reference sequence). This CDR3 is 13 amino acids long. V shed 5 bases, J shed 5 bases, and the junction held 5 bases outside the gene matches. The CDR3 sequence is CSAPGTGGNEQYF. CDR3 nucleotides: TGCAGTGCTCCAGGGACAGGGGGAAACGAGCAGTACTTC.

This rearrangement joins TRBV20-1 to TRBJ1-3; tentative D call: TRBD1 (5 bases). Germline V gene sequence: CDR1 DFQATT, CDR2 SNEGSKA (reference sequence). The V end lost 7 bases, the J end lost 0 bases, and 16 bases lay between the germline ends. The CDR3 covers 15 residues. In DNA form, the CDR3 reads TGCAGTGTTCCCGGGACCGCGTACTCTGGAAACACCATATATTTT. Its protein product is CSVPGTAYSGNTIYF.

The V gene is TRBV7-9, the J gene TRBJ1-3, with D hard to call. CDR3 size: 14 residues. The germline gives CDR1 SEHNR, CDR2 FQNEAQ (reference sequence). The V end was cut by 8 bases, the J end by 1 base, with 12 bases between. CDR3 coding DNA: TGTGCCAGCCCCCTACGAGGTTCTGGAAACACCATATATTTT. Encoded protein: CASPLRGSGNTIYF. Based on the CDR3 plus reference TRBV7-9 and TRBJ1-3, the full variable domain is DTGVSQNPRHKITKRGQNVTFRCDPISEHNRLYWYRQTLGQGPEFLTYFQNEAQLEKSRLLSDRFSAERPKGSFSTLEIQRTEQGDSAMYLCASPLRGSGNTIYFGEGSWLTVV.

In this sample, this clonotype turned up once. In DNA form, the CDR3 reads TGTGCCAGCTCACCAACCACGGGAGCGACCCAGTACTTC. Translating gives CASSPTTGATQYF. This chain connects TRBV18 to TRBJ2-5, with D tentatively TRBD2 (6 bases). CDR1 and CDR2 from the germline V gene are KGHSH and LQKENI. CDR3 length: 13 residues. Trimming left V 2 bases short and J 7 bases short, with 11 bases between.

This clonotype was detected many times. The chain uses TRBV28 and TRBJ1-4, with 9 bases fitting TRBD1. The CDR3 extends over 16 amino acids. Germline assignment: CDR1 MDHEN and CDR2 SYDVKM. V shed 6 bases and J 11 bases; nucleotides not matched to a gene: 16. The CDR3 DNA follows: TGTGCCAGCAGACCCTCCCTGGGACAGGGTGTTGTTAAACTGTTTTTT. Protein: CASRPSLGQGVVKLFF.

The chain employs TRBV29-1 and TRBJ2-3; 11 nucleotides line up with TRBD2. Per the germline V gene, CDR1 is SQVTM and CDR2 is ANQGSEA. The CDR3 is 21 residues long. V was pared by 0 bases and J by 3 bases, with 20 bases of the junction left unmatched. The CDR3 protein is CSVEDPFSRTPTSGGTDTQYF. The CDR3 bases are TGCAGCGTTGAAGATCCCTTTTCTCGTACTCCAACTAGCGGGGGTACAGATACGCAGTATTTT.

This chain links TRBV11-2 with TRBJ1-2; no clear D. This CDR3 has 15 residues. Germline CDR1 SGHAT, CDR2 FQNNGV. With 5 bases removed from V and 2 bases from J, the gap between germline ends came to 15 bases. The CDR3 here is CASSQGSLGNYGYTF. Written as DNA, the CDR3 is TGTGCCAGCAGCCAAGGGTCCCTCGGAAACTATGGCTACACCTTC.

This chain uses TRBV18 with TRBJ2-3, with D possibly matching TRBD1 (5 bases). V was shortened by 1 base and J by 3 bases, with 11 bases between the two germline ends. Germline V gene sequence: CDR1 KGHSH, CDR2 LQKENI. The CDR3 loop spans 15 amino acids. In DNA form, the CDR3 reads TGTGCCAGCTCACCACAGATAGGGGTAACAGATACGCAGTATTTT. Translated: CASSPQIGVTDTQYF.

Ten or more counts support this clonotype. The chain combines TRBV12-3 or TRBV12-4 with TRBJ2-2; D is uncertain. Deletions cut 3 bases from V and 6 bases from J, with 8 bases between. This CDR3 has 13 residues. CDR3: CASSLSVAGELFF. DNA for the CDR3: TGTGCCAGCAGTTTGTCTGTTGCCGGGGAGCTGTTTTTT.

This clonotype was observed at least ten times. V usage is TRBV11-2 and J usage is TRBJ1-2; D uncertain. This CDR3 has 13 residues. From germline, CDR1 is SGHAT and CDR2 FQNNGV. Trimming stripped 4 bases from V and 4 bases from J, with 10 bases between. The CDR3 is CASSSVRSYGYTF. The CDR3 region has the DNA TGTGCCAGCAGCTCGGTTCGTAGCTATGGCTACACCTTC.

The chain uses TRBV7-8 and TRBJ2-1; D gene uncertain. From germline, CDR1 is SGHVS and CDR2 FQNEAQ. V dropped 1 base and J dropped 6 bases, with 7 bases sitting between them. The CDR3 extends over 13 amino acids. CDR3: CASSLDHFNEQFF. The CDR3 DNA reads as TGTGCCAGCAGCTTAGATCACTTCAATGAGCAGTTCTTC.